This T cell receptor beta chain is drawn from a study of CD8 T cells in ankylosing spondylitis. Quantitative 5'-RACE with molecular barcodes generated TCR beta libraries. Using its own MiXCR run on the 5' RACE reads, TCRdb lists one record per CDR3 protein. The table shows about 210,000 distinct CDR3 sequences, with roughly 8.2% occurring only once. Many counts were recorded for this clonotype. Germline-derived CDR1 and CDR2 are MNHEY and SVGAGI. The V and J ends lost 8 bases and 4 bases, in that order; junction bases with no gene match: 13. This CDR3 has 17 amino acids. The rearrangement uses TRBV6-5 and TRBJ2-2; 10 positions match TRBD2. The clonotype originates from a female donor with ankylosing spondylitis or in good health (not recorded which). Sequencing used blood, either unsorted or a sorted T cell fraction (not recorded which). This CDR3 is CASGYLYGLAATGELFF. CDR3 in DNA: TGTGCCAGCGGCTACCTTTATGGACTAGCGGCCACCGGGGAGCTGTTTTTT.